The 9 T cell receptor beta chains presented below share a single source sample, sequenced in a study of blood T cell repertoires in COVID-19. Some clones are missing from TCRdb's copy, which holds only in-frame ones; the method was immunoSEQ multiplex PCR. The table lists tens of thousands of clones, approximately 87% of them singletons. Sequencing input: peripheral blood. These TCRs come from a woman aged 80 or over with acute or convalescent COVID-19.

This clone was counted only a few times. The CDR3 spells CASSEHSSGNTIYF. The CDR3 DNA sequence: TGTGCCAGCAGTGAACACAGCTCTGGAAACACCATATATTTT. This sequence joins TRBV6-1 and TRBJ1-3; D ambiguous. The length of the CDR3 is 14 residues. Germline values: CDR1 MNHNS, CDR2 SASEGT. Trimming pared 2 bases from V and 0 bases from J, leaving 5 bases between.

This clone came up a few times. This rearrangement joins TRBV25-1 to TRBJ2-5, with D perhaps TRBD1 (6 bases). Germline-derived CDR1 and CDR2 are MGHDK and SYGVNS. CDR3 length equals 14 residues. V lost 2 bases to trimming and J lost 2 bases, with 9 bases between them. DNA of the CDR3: TGTGCCAGCAGTGAAGGACAGAAGCAAGAGACCCAGTACTTC. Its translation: CASSEGQKQETQYF.

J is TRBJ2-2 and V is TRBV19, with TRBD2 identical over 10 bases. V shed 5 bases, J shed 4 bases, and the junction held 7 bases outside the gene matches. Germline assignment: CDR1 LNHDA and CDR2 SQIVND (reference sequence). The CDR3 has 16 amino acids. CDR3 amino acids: CASSRSGRAGTGELFF. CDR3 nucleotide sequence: TGTGCCAGTAGTCGGAGCGGGAGGGCTGGCACCGGGGAGCTGTTTTTT.

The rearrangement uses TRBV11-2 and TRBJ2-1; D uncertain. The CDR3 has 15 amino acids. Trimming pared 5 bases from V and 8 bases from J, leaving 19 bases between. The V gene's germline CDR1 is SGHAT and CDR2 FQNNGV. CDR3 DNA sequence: TGTGCCAGCAGCCCTCGGGTAGCTTTGATGTATGAGCAGTTCTTC. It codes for CASSPRVALMYEQFF.

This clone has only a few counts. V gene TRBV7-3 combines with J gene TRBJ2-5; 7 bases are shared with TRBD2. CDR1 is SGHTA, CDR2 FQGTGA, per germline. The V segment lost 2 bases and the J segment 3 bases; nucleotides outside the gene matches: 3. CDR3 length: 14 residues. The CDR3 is CASSLFAGEETQYF. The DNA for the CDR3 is TGTGCCAGCAGCTTATTTGCGGGGGAAGAGACCCAGTACTTC.

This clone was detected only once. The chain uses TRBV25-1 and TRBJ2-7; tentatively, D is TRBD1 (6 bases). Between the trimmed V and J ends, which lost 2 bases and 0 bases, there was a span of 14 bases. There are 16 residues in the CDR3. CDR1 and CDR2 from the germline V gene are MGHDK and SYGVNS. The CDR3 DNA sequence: TGTGCCAGCAGTGAAGACCCGGACAGTCTCTCCTACGAGCAGTACTTC. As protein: CASSEDPDSLSYEQYF.

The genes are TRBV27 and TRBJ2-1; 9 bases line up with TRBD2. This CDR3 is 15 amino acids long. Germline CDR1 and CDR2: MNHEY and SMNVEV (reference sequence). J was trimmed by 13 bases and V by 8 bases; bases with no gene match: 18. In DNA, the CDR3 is TGTGCCAGCTACGCAGTGGCGGGAGGGCTCTATCCCCAGTTCTTC. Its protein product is CASYAVAGGLYPQFF.

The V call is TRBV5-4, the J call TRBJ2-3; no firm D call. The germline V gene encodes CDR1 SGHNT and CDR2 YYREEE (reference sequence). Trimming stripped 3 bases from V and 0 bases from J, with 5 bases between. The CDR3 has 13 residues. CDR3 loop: CASSSYSTDTQYF. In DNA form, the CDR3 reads TGTGCCAGCAGCTCCTACAGCACAGATACGCAGTATTTT.

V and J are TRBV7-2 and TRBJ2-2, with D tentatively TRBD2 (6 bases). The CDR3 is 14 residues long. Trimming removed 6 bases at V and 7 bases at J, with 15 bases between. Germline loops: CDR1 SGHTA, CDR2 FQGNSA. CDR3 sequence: CASRRDHADGELFF. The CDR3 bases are TGTGCCAGCAGGCGGGATCACGCGGACGGGGAGCTGTTTTTT. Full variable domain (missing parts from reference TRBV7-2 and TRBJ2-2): GAGVSQSPSNKVTEKGKDVELRCDPISGHTALYWYRQSLGQGLEFLIYFQGNSAPDKSGLPSDRFSAERTGGSVSTLTIQRTQQEDSAVYLCASRRDHADGELFFGEGSRLTVL.